The rows below give T cell receptor beta chains drawn from one sample of a study of cytomegalovirus exposure and HLA in healthy donors. Libraries were prepared by immunoSEQ multiplex PCR; TCRdb keeps only in-frame clonotypes and omits some of them. The table includes 200,000 to 300,000 clones, around nine tenths detected once. Sequenced: PBMCs. The source of these receptors is a man aged 18-30 years in good health and CMV-seronegative. Both conserved end residues are part of each CDR3. The order of the fields is D gene, J gene, clone size, V gene, CDR3 DNA, CDR3 protein. The D gene is left open where the match is weak. A clone size is listed for some rows: how often the clone was seen (once, few, many), or a class if it is expanded.

NA TRBJ2-2 NA TRBV2 TGTGCCAGCAGTGAGGGCTTCACCGGGGAGCTGTTTTTT CASSEGFTGELFF
TRBD2 TRBJ2-7 NA TRBV2 TGTGCCAGCAGTGGGGGGGGAAGCGAGCAGTACTTC CASSGGGSEQYF
NA TRBJ1-2 NA TRBV9 TGTGCCAGCAGCTTCGCAGGGCGACACTATGGCTACACCTTC CASSFAGRHYGYTF
NA TRBJ1-2 NA TRBV18 TGTGCCAGCTCACCATTATACAATGGCTACACCTTC CASSPLYNGYTF
NA TRBJ2-3 NA TRBV6-5 TGTGCCAGCGGGGCAGTTAGCACAGATACGCAGTATTTT CASGAVSTDTQYF
NA TRBJ1-2 NA TRBV7-9 TGTGCCAGCAGCTTCGATAAGGGGTCGGGCTACACCTTC CASSFDKGSGYTF
TRBD1 TRBJ1-5 NA TRBV27 TGTGCCACGAGCGGGACAGGAGGTAGTCAGCCCCAGCATTTT CATSGTGGSQPQHF
TRBD1 TRBJ2-3 NA TRBV29-1 TGCAGCGTTGCAAACAGGGGGCAAACAGATACGCAGTATTTT CSVANRGQTDTQYF
TRBD2 TRBJ2-3 NA TRBV5-4 TGTGCCAGCAGCTTGGCTAGCGGGTTGACAGATACGCAGTATTTT CASSLASGLTDTQYF
NA TRBJ1-1 NA TRBV5-1 TGCGCCAGCGGTCTGCAGGGCAGCGCGGCCGCTGAAGCTTTCTTT CASGLQGSAAAEAFF
NA TRBJ1-2 NA TRBV28 TGTGCCAGCAGTAAGTCGACAGTTCCAAACTATGGCTACACCTTC CASSKSTVPNYGYTF
TRBD2 TRBJ2-7 NA TRBV11-2 TGTGCCAGCAGCTCCTTAGCGGGAGTCGACGAGCAGTACTTC CASSSLAGVDEQYF
NA TRBJ2-1 NA TRBV29-1 TGCAGCGTTGATTGGGTGGGGGGAGCCCCCTACAATGAGCAGTTCTTC CSVDWVGGAPYNEQFF
TRBD2 TRBJ2-7 NA TRBV4-1 TGCGCCAGCAGCCCGGGGGGGGGCGCCTACGAGCAGTACTTC CASSPGGGAYEQYF
TRBD1 TRBJ1-4 NA TRBV5-1 TGCGCCAGCAGCTTGGGGGGTGGGACAGGGTTTTTT CASSLGGGTGFF
TRBD1 TRBJ2-7 once TRBV28 TGTGCCAGCAGTAAGACAGGGATCTACGAGCAGTACTTC CASSKTGIYEQYF
NA TRBJ2-7 NA TRBV4-3 TGCGCCAGCAGCCGGTCTGTCAGGGGTACGGGGGAGCAGTACTTC CASSRSVRGTGEQYF
NA TRBJ1-2 NA TRBV4-3 TGCGCCAGCAGCCAAGACTTTAAGGGGTCCAAATATGGCTACACCTTC CASSQDFKGSKYGYTF
NA TRBJ2-7 NA TRBV18 TGTGCCAGCTCACGCGCCGACAGTTACGAGCAGTACTTC CASSRADSYEQYF
TRBD2 TRBJ2-1 NA TRBV25-1 TGTGCCAGCAGTGTCGGGACTAACAATGAGCAGTTCTTC CASSVGTNNEQFF
TRBD2 TRBJ2-7 NA TRBV28 TGTGCCACCAGTAACCCGGGACTAGCGGGATACGAGCAGTACTTC CATSNPGLAGYEQYF
NA TRBJ1-1 NA TRBV2 TGTGCCAGCAGTCTCCCTGGCAGGGGCACTGAAGCTTTCTTT CASSLPGRGTEAFF
NA TRBJ1-5 NA TRBV5-1 TGCGCCAGCAGCTTGGAAGTCGGTCAGCCCCAGCATTTT CASSLEVGQPQHF
TRBD1 TRBJ1-2 NA TRBV7-9 TGTGCCAGCAGCTTAGGCGGGACAGGGGAAGGCTACACCTTC CASSLGGTGEGYTF
NA TRBJ1-2 NA TRBV7-9 TGTGCCAGCAGCCTATTTACGACAGTTATATATGGCTACACCTTC CASSLFTTVIYGYTF
NA TRBJ1-3 NA TRBV4-3 TGCGCCAGCAGCCAAGGGCTCCAATCATCCTCTGGAAACACCATATATTTT CASSQGLQSSSGNTIYF
TRBD1 TRBJ2-5 NA TRBV7-2 TGTGCCAGCAGTGACTGGGCGGTTTGGGACAGGGCGTGGCAGACCCAGTACTTC CASSDWAVWDRAWQTQYF
NA TRBJ2-2 once TRBV29-1 TGCAGCGTTGAAGGCAGGACGAACACCGGGGAGCTGTTTTTT CSVEGRTNTGELFF
NA TRBJ1-6 NA TRBV5-4 TGTGCCAGCAGCTTGTCGGGGAATTCACCCCTCCACTTT CASSLSGNSPLHF
TRBD2 TRBJ2-3 NA TRBV13 TGTGCCAGCAGCTTAGGTGCGGGGGGGCGGACAGATACGCAGTATTTT CASSLGAGGRTDTQYF
NA TRBJ1-1 NA TRBV27 TGTGCCAGCAGTCCCTCACGGGGGGAGATGAACACTGAAGCTTTCTTT CASSPSRGEMNTEAFF
NA TRBJ2-5 NA TRBV18 TGTGCCAGCTCACCAAGTCACAGGGAAGAGACCCAGTACTTC CASSPSHREETQYF
NA TRBJ1-5 NA TRBV28 TGTGCCAGCAGTTTGAGGGGAGGACAGCCCCAGCATTTT CASSLRGGQPQHF
TRBD1 TRBJ2-7 NA TRBV6-1 TGTGCCAGCAGTGAAGGGACAGGAACGGCCTACGAGCAGTACTTC CASSEGTGTAYEQYF
TRBD2 TRBJ2-7 NA TRBV2 TGTGCCAGCAGTAGCGGGAGGGCATCCATTTCCTACGAGCAGTACTTC CASSSGRASISYEQYF
NA TRBJ1-1 few TRBV28 TGTGCCAGCAGTCCTCCTTCAGAATACACTGAAGCTTTCTTT CASSPPSEYTEAFF
TRBD1 TRBJ2-3 NA TRBV29-1 TGCAGCGGGTTCCCGGGACAGGGGGCTACGAGCGATACGCAGTATTTT CSGFPGQGATSDTQYF
NA TRBJ2-2 NA TRBV13 TGTGCCAGCAGCTTGGGCTCTTTGACCGGGGAGCTGTTTTTT CASSLGSLTGELFF
NA TRBJ2-1 NA TRBV15 TGTGCCACCAGCATGCGGGAAAGCTCCTACAATGAGCAGTTCTTC CATSMRESSYNEQFF
TRBD2 TRBJ2-1 few TRBV7-9 TGTGCCAGCAGCAGGGCGGGGGGCACCAATGAGCAGTTCTTC CASSRAGGTNEQFF
TRBD1 TRBJ1-2 NA TRBV9 TGTGCCAGCAGCGTATCGGGACAGGGAGAAGGTGGCTACACCTTC CASSVSGQGEGGYTF
TRBD2 TRBJ2-3 NA TRBV28 TGTGCCAGCAATACGCGGGGGGGGACAGATACGCAGTATTTT CASNTRGGTDTQYF
NA TRBJ2-2 NA TRBV5-4 TGTGCCAGTCGGGTTTCGAACACCGGGGAGCTGTTTTTT CASRVSNTGELFF
TRBD2 TRBJ2-5 NA TRBV4-2 TGTGCCAGCAGCCAAGGGTGGGGGACTAGCGGCCAAGACCAAGAGACCCAGTACTTC CASSQGWGTSGQDQETQYF
TRBD2 TRBJ2-7 NA TRBV5-4 TGTGCCAGCAGCTCGGGACTAGCGGGGGGGTACGAGCAGTACTTC CASSSGLAGGYEQYF
TRBD2 TRBJ2-4 NA TRBV6-5 TGTGCCAGCAGTTACTCTACTAGCGGGGGAAGGTACTTC CASSYSTSGGRYF
NA TRBJ2-1 NA TRBV2 TGTGCCAGCAGTGATGGCGGGAACTACAATGAGCAGTTCTTC CASSDGGNYNEQFF
TRBD1 TRBJ2-1 few TRBV28 TGTGCCAGCCAAGATCCCGGGACAGGGATCAATGAGCAGTTCTTC CASQDPGTGINEQFF
TRBD2 TRBJ2-7 NA TRBV10-3 TGTGCCATCAGTGGAGTCGGGAGGCTTGCCTACGAGCAGTACTTC CAISGVGRLAYEQYF
NA TRBJ2-3 NA TRBV7-2 TGTGCCAGCAGCTTAGCCGGGAGCCCAGATACGCAGTATTTT CASSLAGSPDTQYF
NA TRBJ1-5 NA TRBV5-5 TGTGCCAGCAGCTTGGGCGATCAGCCCCAGCATTTT CASSLGDQPQHF
NA TRBJ1-2 NA TRBV19 TGTGCCAGTAGTAACCGGGAAGGGCACCACTTC CASSNREGHHF
NA TRBJ1-6 once TRBV16 TGTGCCAGCAGCCAATCGCGGGCAGGGGATAATTCACCCCTCCACTTT CASSQSRAGDNSPLHF
NA TRBJ2-3 NA TRBV5-1 TGCGCCAGCAGCTTTGGAAGGGGGACAGATACGCAGTATTTT CASSFGRGTDTQYF
NA TRBJ2-1 NA TRBV7-2 TGTGCCAGCACCGCACTAGCAGCTGAGCGCGAGCAGTTCTTC CASTALAAEREQFF
TRBD2 TRBJ2-1 NA TRBV6-5 TGTGCCAGCAGTGGAAGCGGGAGGGCTAGTGAGCAGTTCTTC CASSGSGRASEQFF
NA TRBJ1-5 NA TRBV6-1 TGTGCCAGCACCAAGGGGTTGGGTTATCAGCCCCAGCATTTT CASTKGLGYQPQHF
TRBD2 TRBJ2-1 NA TRBV4-1 TGCGCCAGCAGCCAAGGTGGGGCTTGGGGGAGGGATGAGCAGTTCTTC CASSQGGAWGRDEQFF